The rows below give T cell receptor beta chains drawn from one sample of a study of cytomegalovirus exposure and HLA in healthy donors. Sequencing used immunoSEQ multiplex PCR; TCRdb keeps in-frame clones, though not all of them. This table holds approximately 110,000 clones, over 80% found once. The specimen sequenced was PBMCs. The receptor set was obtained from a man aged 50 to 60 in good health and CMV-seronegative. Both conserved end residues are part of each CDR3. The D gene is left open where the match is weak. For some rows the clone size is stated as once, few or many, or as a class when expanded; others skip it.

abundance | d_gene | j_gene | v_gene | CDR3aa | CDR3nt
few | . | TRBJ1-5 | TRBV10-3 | CAIARGKDQPQHF | TGTGCCATCGCTCGGGGGAAAGATCAGCCCCAGCATTTT
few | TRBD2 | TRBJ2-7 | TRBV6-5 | CASTPRSGIYEQYF | TGTGCCAGCACCCCAAGAAGCGGGATATACGAGCAGTACTTC
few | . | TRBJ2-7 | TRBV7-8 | CASSYSVNEQYF | TGTGCCAGCAGCTATTCGGTTAACGAGCAGTACTTC
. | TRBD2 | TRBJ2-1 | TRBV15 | CATSGGLAGFEQFF | TGTGCCACCAGCGGGGGACTAGCGGGGTTTGAGCAGTTCTTC
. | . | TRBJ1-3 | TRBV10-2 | CASRATGRSGNTIYF | TGCGCCAGCAGAGCAACAGGGCGCTCTGGAAACACCATATATTTT
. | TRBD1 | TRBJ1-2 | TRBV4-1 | CASSQVDRGAVGYTF | TGCGCCAGCAGCCAAGTAGACAGGGGGGCGGTTGGCTACACCTTC
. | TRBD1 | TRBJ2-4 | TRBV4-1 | CASSQVSTTGDGKNIQYF | TGCGCCAGCAGCCAAGTCTCCACGACAGGGGACGGTAAAAACATTCAGTACTTC
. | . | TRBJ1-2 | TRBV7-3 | CASSLTTANYGYTF | TGTGCCAGCAGCTTAACAACAGCTAACTATGGCTACACCTTC
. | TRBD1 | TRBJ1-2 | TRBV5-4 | CASSFPTGTYYGYTF | TGTGCCAGCAGCTTCCCGACAGGGACCTACTATGGCTACACCTTC
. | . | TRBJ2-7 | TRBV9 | CASSVASGPSYEQYF | TGTGCCAGCAGCGTAGCGAGCGGTCCCTCCTACGAGCAGTACTTC
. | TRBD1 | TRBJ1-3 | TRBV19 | CASRRTQGALSGNTIYF | TGTGCCAGTAGGAGAACACAGGGGGCGCTTTCTGGAAACACCATATATTTT
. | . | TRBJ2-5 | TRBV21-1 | CASSKFFQRSPETQYF | TGTGCCAGCAGCAAATTCTTTCAGAGGTCCCCAGAGACCCAGTACTTC
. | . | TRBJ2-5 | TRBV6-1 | CASTGRFETQYF | TGTGCCAGCACAGGGAGGTTCGAGACCCAGTACTTC
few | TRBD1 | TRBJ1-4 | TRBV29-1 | CSGGTGGNNEKLFF | TGCAGCGGCGGGACAGGGGGAAATAATGAAAAACTGTTTTTT
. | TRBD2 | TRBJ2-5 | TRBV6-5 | CASSYSAGALETQYF | TGTGCCAGCAGTTACTCGGCGGGAGCACTGGAGACCCAGTACTTC
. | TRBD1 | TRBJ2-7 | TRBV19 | CASSSRFGDRGEQYF | TGTGCCAGTAGTTCACGATTCGGGGACAGGGGTGAGCAGTACTTC
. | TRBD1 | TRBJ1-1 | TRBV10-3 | CAITLQGKAEAFF | TGTGCCATCACCTTACAGGGGAAGGCTGAAGCTTTCTTT
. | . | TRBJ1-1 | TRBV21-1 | CASSKEAGGMNTEAFF | TGTGCCAGCAGCAAAGAGGCAGGGGGCATGAACACTGAAGCTTTCTTT
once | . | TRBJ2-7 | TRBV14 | CASSQGDGQNYEQYF | TGTGCCAGCAGCCAAGGGGACGGACAGAACTACGAGCAGTACTTC
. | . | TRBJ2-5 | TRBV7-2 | CASSSPTGWETQYF | TGTGCCAGCAGCTCCCCTACAGGGTGGGAGACCCAGTACTTC
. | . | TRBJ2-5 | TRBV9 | CASSVEGLSQETQYF | TGTGCCAGCAGCGTAGAGGGACTTAGCCAAGAGACCCAGTACTTC
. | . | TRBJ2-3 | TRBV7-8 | CASSFLPGTDTQYF | TGTGCCAGCAGCTTTCTTCCAGGCACAGATACGCAGTATTTT
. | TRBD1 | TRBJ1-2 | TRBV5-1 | CASSLGDRDGYTF | TGCGCCAGCAGCTTGGGGGACAGGGACGGCTACACCTTC
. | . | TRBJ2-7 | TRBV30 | CAWSVGGAGPHEQYF | TGTGCCTGGAGCGTTGGTGGGGCCGGTCCGCACGAGCAGTACTTC
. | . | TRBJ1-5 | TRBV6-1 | CASSPTGLNQPQHF | TGTGCCAGCAGTCCCACAGGTTTGAATCAGCCCCAGCATTTT
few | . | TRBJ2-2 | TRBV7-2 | CASSLFAGLNTGELFF | TGTGCCAGCAGCTTATTTGCGGGGTTAAACACCGGGGAGCTGTTTTTT
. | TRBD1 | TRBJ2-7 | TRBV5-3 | CARRGVDRERYEQYF | TGTGCCAGAAGGGGGGTGGACAGGGAACGCTACGAGCAGTACTTC
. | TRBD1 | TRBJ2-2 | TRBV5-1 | CASSLRQGRNTGELFF | TGCGCCAGCAGCTTACGACAGGGTAGAAACACCGGGGAGCTGTTTTTT
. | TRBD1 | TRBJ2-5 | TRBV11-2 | CASSFGTGRGETQYF | TGTGCCAGCAGCTTTGGGACAGGGCGGGGGGAGACCCAGTACTTC
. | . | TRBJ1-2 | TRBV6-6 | CASSNRANYGYTF | TGTGCCAGCAGCAACAGGGCTAACTATGGCTACACCTTC
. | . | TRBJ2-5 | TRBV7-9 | CASSRLDPEETQYF | TGTGCCAGTAGCCGCCTAGACCCGGAAGAGACCCAGTACTTC
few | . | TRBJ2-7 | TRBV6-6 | CASNLSEGYEQYF | TGTGCCAGCAATCTGAGCGAGGGCTACGAGCAGTACTTC
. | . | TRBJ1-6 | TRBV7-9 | CSSTGENSPLHF | TGTTCCAGCACCGGGGAGAATTCACCCCTCCACTTT
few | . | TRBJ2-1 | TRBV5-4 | CASSLSQGYNEQFF | TGTGCCAGCAGCTTGTCCCAGGGTTACAATGAGCAGTTCTTC
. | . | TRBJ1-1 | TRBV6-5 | CASGALTEAFF | TGTGCCAGCGGGGCCTTAACAGAAGCTTTCTTT
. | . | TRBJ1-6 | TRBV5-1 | CASSFRSSYNSPLHF | TGCGCCAGCAGCTTCCGGAGCTCCTATAATTCACCCCTCCACTTT
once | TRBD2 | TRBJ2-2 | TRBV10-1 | CASSEYAGGLGGELFF | TGCGCCAGCAGTGAGTACGCGGGGGGCCTAGGCGGGGAGCTGTTTTTT
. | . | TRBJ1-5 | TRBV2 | CASKDSHNQPQHF | TGTGCCAGCAAGGACAGCCACAATCAGCCCCAGCATTTT
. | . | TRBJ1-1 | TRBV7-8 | CASSQGGTNTEAFF | TGTGCCAGCAGCCAAGGAGGTACGAACACTGAAGCTTTCTTT
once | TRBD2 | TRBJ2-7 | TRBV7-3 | CASSLGGAGSYEQYF | TGTGCCAGCAGCCTCGGGGGGGCAGGGTCCTACGAGCAGTACTTC
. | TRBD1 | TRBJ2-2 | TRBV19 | CASSIGGGDTGELFF | TGTGCCAGTAGTATAGGAGGGGGCGACACCGGGGAGCTGTTTTTT
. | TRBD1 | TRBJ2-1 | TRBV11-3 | CASSHKTGTGALNEQFF | TGTGCCAGCAGCCACAAAACAGGGACAGGCGCCCTCAATGAGCAGTTCTTC
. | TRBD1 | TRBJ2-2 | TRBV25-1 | CASSDQQGAITGELFF | TGTGCCAGCAGTGACCAACAGGGGGCGATCACCGGGGAGCTGTTTTTT
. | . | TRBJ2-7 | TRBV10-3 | CATRQEPYEQYF | TGTGCCACCAGACAGGAACCCTACGAGCAGTACTTC
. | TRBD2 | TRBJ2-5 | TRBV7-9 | CASSLTSGLQETQYF | TGTGCCAGCAGCCTAACTAGCGGGCTCCAAGAGACCCAGTACTTC
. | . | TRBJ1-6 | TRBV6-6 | CASSAGGAQSNSPLHF | TGTGCCAGCAGTGCGGGGGGGGCGCAGTCTAATTCACCCCTCCACTTT
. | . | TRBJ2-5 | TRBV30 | CAWRGGASETQYF | TGTGCCTGGAGGGGGGGGGCTTCGGAGACCCAGTACTTC
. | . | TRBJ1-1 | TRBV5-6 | CASSPAGLMNTEAFF | TGTGCCAGCAGCCCGGCGGGGTTGATGAACACTGAAGCTTTCTTT
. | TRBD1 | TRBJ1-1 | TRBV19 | CASSIRDRANTEAFF | TGTGCCAGTAGTATAAGGGACAGAGCCAACACTGAAGCTTTCTTT
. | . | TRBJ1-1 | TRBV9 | CASSVLAGESSTEAFF | TGTGCCAGCAGCGTACTGGCAGGGGAAAGTAGCACTGAAGCTTTCTTT
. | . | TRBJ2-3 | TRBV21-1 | CASSKGETGGADTQYF | TGTGCCAGCAGCAAAGGAGAGACAGGGGGCGCAGATACGCAGTATTTT
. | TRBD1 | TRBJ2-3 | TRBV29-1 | CSVVTGQGWDTQYF | TGCAGCGTCGTAACGGGACAGGGGTGGGATACGCAGTATTTT